This entry describes one TCR beta chain. Its recognized antigen is unknown. Sequencing took place on an Illumina HiSeq 2500. To build sequencing libraries, a previously published PCR protocol was used to amplify the recombined TCRbeta locus. As for the authors' bioinformatics: Reads whose average quality score was below 30 were removed, and the reads that remained were processed with IMSEQ. Each clonotype was defined by Vbeta gene, Jbeta gene and CDR3 amino acid sequence. The Morisita-Horn index, computed on the top 100 expanded clones, was used to quantify repertoire overlap between populations. Renyi diversity profiles, calculated on the top 100 expanded clones, were used to assess clonal diversity. TCRdb reprocessed the public reads and reports one entry per CDR3 protein sequence, without DNA. None of the V and J calls come from the authors' own analysis; TCRdb made them. The sample table includes 2,500 to 3,000 distinct CDR3 sequences. About 3.4% of the sample rests with the top ten.

Before TCRbeta sequencing, fluorescence-activated cell sorting was used to enrich five KLR/GPR56-defined CD4+ populations. To test whether memory differentiation follows a linear pathway, the researchers sequenced TCRbeta repertoires from five CD4+ T-cell subsets, each defined by expression of KLRB1, KLRG1, GPR56 and KLRF1. TCR-sequenced cells came from peripheral blood of healthy control individuals, reported as five donors in the TCRbeta analysis figure. Heparinized peripheral blood was collected, and every sample was processed within one hour of retrieval. To isolate peripheral blood mononuclear cells, blood was diluted 1:2 in PBS and put through Biocoll density gradient centrifugation at room temperature. CD4+ T cells were enriched from freshly isolated PBMCs by magnetic sorting with anti-CD4 MicroBeads before flow sorting. A BD FACSAria II was used to sort CD4+ T cells, enriched from the PBMCs of healthy donors, according to marker expression. For surface staining, the researchers used Miltenyi Biotec antibodies: anti-KLRB1 clone 191B8, anti-KLRF1 clone 4A4.D10 and anti-KLRG1 clone REA261.

This sample is part of a study of GPR56 and killer-like receptors on CD4 memory cells (dated by TCRdb to the late 2010s). With respect to the entire study: It was proposed in the study that human CD4+ memory T-cell differentiation and cytokine production potential are marked by progressive acquisition of KLRB1, KLRG1, GPR56 and then KLRF1. Healthy blood donors in the study were described as age-matched to the liver disease patients, whose median age was roughly 70 years. What the study reported, not specific to this receptor: TCR repertoires overlapped especially between the late populations 4 and 5, and partly population 3. Diversity and similarity analyses were restricted to the 100 most expanded clones per population rather than full repertoires. The authors took the finding that clones dominating late populations 4 and 5 were also present in early populations 1 and 2 as evidence for linear differentiation. Clonal frequency started low in the marker-negative population and rose progressively along the proposed pathway, while TCRbeta diversity decreased accordingly.

This clonotype was obtained from a human donor in good health. The sequenced material came from memory CD4+ T cells from blood.

The CDR3 protein: CASSVGSSYEQYF. Recombination linked TRBV9 to TRBJ2-7. Measured from the cysteine to the phenylalanine, the CDR3 is 13 residues long. No DNA was logged. CDR1 and CDR2 are read off the germline V gene as SGDLS and YYNGEE.